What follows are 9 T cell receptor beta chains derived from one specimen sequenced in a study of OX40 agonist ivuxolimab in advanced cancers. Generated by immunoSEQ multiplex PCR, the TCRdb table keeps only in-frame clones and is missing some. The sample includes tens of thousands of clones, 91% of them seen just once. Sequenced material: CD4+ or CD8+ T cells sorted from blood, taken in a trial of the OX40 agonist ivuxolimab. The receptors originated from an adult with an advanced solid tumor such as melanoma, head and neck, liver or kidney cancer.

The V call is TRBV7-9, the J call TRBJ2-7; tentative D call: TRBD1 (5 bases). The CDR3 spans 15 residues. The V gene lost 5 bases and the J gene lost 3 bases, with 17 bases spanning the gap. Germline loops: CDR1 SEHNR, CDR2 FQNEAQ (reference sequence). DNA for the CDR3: TGTGCCAGCAGCCCAGGGTTAGCCGTGGGCTACGAGCAGTACTTC. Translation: CASSPGLAVGYEQYF.

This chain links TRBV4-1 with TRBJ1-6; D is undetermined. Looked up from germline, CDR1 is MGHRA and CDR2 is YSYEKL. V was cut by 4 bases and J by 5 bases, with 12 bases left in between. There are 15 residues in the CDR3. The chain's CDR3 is CASSRQVGDNSPLHF. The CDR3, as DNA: TGCGCCAGCAGCCGTCAAGTCGGGGATAATTCACCCCTCCACTTT.

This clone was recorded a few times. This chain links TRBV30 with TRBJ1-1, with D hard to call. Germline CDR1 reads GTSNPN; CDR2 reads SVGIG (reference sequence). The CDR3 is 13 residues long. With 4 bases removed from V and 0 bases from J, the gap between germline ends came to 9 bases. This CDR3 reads CAWTQTLNTEAFF. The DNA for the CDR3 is TGTGCCTGGACTCAAACACTGAACACTGAAGCTTTCTTT.

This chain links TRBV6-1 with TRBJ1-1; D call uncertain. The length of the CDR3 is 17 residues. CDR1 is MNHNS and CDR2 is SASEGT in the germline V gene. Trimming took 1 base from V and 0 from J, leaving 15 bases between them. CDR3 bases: TGTGCCAGCAGTGAAGAATCCCTCGCTGTCATGAACACTGAAGCTTTCTTT. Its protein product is CASSEESLAVMNTEAFF.

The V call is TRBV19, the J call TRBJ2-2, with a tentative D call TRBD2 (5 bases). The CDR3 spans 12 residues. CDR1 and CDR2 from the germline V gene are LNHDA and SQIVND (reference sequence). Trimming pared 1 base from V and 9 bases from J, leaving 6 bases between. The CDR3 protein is CASSIGGRELFF. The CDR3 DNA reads TGTGCCAGTAGTATAGGAGGGCGGGAGCTGTTTTTT. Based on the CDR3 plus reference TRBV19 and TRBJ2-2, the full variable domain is DGGITQSPKYLFRKEGQNVTLSCEQNLNHDAMYWYRQDPGQGLRLIYYSQIVNDFQKGDIAEGYSVSREKKESFPLTVTSAQKNPTAFYLCASSIGGRELFFGEGSRLTVL.

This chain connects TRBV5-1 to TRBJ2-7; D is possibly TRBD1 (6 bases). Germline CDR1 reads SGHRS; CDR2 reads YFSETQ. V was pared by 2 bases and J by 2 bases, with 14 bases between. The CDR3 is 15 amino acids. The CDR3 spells CASSLGVEGAYEQYF. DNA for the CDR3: TGCGCCAGCAGCTTAGGGGTAGAGGGGGCCTACGAGCAGTACTTC.

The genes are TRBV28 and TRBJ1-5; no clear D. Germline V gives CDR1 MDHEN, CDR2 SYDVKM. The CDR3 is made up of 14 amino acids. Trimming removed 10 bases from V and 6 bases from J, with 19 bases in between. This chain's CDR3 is CAISSDWISQPQHF. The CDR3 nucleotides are TGTGCCATCTCCTCCGACTGGATCAGTCAGCCCCAGCATTTT.

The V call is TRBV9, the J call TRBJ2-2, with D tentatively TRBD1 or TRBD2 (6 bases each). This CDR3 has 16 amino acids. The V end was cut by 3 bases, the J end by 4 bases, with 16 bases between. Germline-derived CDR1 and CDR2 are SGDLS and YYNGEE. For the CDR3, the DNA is TGTGCCAGCAGCGCCTCCCCGGGGGCGAGCACCGGGGAGCTGTTTTTT. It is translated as CASSASPGASTGELFF.

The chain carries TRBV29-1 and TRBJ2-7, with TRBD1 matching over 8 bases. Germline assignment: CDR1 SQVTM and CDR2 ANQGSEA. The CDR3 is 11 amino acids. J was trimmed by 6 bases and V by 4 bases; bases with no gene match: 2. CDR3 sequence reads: CSVVRGLEQYF. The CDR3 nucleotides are TGCAGCGTTGTCAGGGGGCTCGAGCAGTACTTC.